These 21 T cell receptor beta chains were all obtained from the same sample, sequenced in a study of T-cell reconstitution after alpha-beta-depleted transplantation in children. Unique molecular identifiers were used to barcode this TCRbeta library. TCRdb independently ran MiXCR on the PCR reads; one entry per CDR3 protein. The sample shows approximately 230,000 distinct CDR3 sequences, more than 20% of them seen only once. Specimen: PBMCs, mostly from graft donor cells, collected 360 days after TCRalphabeta/CD19-depleted stem cell transplant. These receptors all stem from a female patient under 10 years old who had a stem cell transplant for congenital amegakaryocytic thrombocytopenia, so the T cells may come from the graft donor.

Many counts were recorded for this clonotype. The rearrangement uses TRBV12-3 or TRBV12-4 and TRBJ2-7; D unclear. The CDR3 has 12 amino acids. With 1 base removed from V and 4 bases from J, the gap between germline ends came to 5 bases. The CDR3 DNA reads TGTGCCAGCAGTTTAGGGCGGTACGAGCAGTACTTC. Protein: CASSLGRYEQYF.

This clonotype was counted many times. The chain recombines TRBV20-1 with TRBJ2-2; D is unclear. The CDR3 has 13 amino acids. CDR1 and CDR2 from the germline V gene are DFQATT and SNEGSKA (reference sequence). Trimming removed 2 bases from V and 5 bases from J, with 9 bases in between. CDR3 nucleotides: TGCAGTGCTAGAACCGACGGTACCGGGGAGCTGTTTTTT. It specifies CSARTDGTGELFF.

The table lists this clonotype with many counts. This chain uses TRBV15 with TRBJ2-4; D remains ambiguous. The V end was cut by 0 bases, the J end by 3 bases, with 18 bases between. The germline gives CDR1 LNHNV, CDR2 YYDKDF (reference sequence). CDR3 size: 18 residues. The CDR3 region is CATSRDAFGGLGKNIQYF. The CDR3 coding sequence is TGTGCCACCAGCAGAGACGCTTTCGGTGGATTGGGCAAAAACATTCAGTACTTC.

The chain uses TRBV7-9 and TRBJ2-3; possible D gene TRBD2, 6 bases. CDR1 is SEHNR, CDR2 FQNEAQ, per germline (reference sequence). Trimming took off 5 bases at V and 3 bases at J, with 15 bases between the two ends. There are 15 residues in the CDR3. The CDR3 DNA reads TGTGCCAGCAGCCACACGGGGGAAGGGACAGATACGCAGTATTTT. Translation: CASSHTGEGTDTQYF.

This clonotype was observed at least ten times. J is TRBJ2-2 and V is TRBV9, with 7 bases identical to TRBD1. V was clipped by 2 bases and J by 3 bases; unmatched bases: 10. The CDR3 has 17 amino acids. Looked up from germline, CDR1 is SGDLS and CDR2 is YYNGEE. For the CDR3, the DNA is TGTGCCAGCAGCGTCGACTTGACAGGGATAGACACCGGGGAGCTGTTTTTT. Residues: CASSVDLTGIDTGELFF.

V gene TRBV18 combines with J gene TRBJ1-2; D perhaps matches TRBD1 (5 bases). The CDR3 covers 13 residues. V was pared by 6 bases and J by 8 bases, with 16 bases between. CDR1 is KGHSH and CDR2 is LQKENI in the germline V gene. The CDR3 protein is CASSKSGPGGYTF. CDR3 bases: TGTGCCAGCTCGAAGTCAGGGCCTGGGGGCTACACCTTC.

This clonotype has only a few counts. The V call is TRBV29-1, the J call TRBJ2-1; D is ambiguous. V shed 5 bases and J shed 7 bases, with 12 bases lying between them. The CDR3 contains 12 residues. Germline assignment: CDR1 SQVTM and CDR2 ANQGSEA. The CDR3 DNA is TGCAGCGTTAACACAAACCCTAATGAGCAGTTCTTC. It yields the protein CSVNTNPNEQFF.

This clonotype was observed at least ten times. The chain links TRBV4-1 to TRBJ2-7; the D gene could be TRBD1 or TRBD2 (6 bases each). CDR1 is MGHRA and CDR2 is YSYEKL in the germline V gene. The CDR3 runs 15 residues. V lost 3 bases to trimming and J lost 4 bases, with 16 bases between them. CDR3: CASSQEEEGGYEQYF. The CDR3 DNA reads TGCGCCAGCAGCCAGGAGGAAGAAGGGGGGTACGAGCAGTACTTC.

This chain joins TRBV28 and TRBJ2-7, with D possibly being TRBD1 or TRBD2 (6 bases each). This CDR3 has 14 residues. CDR1 MDHEN and CDR2 SYDVKM come from the germline V gene. Trimming left V 7 bases short and J 0 bases short, with 13 bases between. CDR3 DNA sequence: TGTGCCAGCAAAATAGGGGGGAACTCCTACGAGCAGTACTTC. Translating gives CASKIGGNSYEQYF.

There are a few counts of this clonotype. The genes are TRBV4-1 and TRBJ1-2; D is unresolved. Per the germline V gene, CDR1 is MGHRA and CDR2 is YSYEKL. CDR3 length: 15 residues. With 7 bases removed from V and 8 bases from J, the gap between germline ends came to 23 bases. CDR3 sequence reads: CASNPATSYGVGYTF. CDR3 nucleotides: TGCGCCAGCAACCCTGCGACATCCTATGGTGTCGGCTACACCTTC.

This clonotype has more than one count but fewer than ten. This chain joins TRBV29-1 and TRBJ1-1; no firm D call. This CDR3 has 13 residues. V was pared by 5 bases and J by 3 bases, with 13 bases between. The V gene's germline CDR1 is SQVTM and CDR2 ANQGSEA. In nucleotides, the CDR3 is TGCAGCGTTCAGTGGGATCGGGACACTGAAGCTTTCTTT. Protein product: CSVQWDRDTEAFF.

The chain combines TRBV25-1 with TRBJ2-7; no definite D call. The CDR3 loop spans 12 amino acids. Trimming shortened V by 4 bases and J by 3 bases, and 7 bases separated the two germline ends. Germline values: CDR1 MGHDK, CDR2 SYGVNS. The CDR3 nucleotides read TGTGCCAGCAGTGGCGATCGCTACGAGCAGTACTTC. Encoded protein: CASSGDRYEQYF.

This clonotype occurred a few times. The CDR3 is CASSQAVTGTGELFF. CDR3 coding DNA: TGCGCCAGCAGCCAAGCAGTCACTGGGACCGGGGAGCTGTTTTTT. The V gene is TRBV4-1, the J gene TRBJ2-2; D unresolved. In germline, CDR1 is MGHRA, CDR2 YSYEKL. V lost 1 base to trimming and J lost 5 bases, with 11 bases between them. The CDR3 runs to 15 residues.

This clonotype was recorded at least ten times. The V gene is TRBV29-1, the J gene TRBJ2-7, with 9 bases identical to TRBD1. The V gene's germline CDR1 is SQVTM and CDR2 ANQGSEA. This CDR3 is built from 16 residues. Trimming removed 0 bases from V and 1 base from J; junction bases left unmatched: 7. The CDR3 bases are TGCAGCGTTGAAGATCGGGGGACAGGGAAATCCTACGAGCAGTACTTC. Protein sequence: CSVEDRGTGKSYEQYF.

The chain links TRBV5-1 to TRBJ2-7; TRBD1 might be the D (5 bases). This CDR3 comprises 14 residues. Looked up from germline, CDR1 is SGHRS and CDR2 is YFSETQ. The V gene lost 5 bases and the J gene lost 1 base, with 13 bases spanning the gap. The CDR3 DNA follows: TGCGCCAGCAGAAGGGCAGGGCAATCCTACGAGCAGTACTTC. Encoded protein: CASRRAGQSYEQYF.

The chain employs TRBV28 and TRBJ2-7; D possibly corresponds to TRBD1 (6 bases). Per germline, CDR1 MDHEN and CDR2 SYDVKM. Trimming pared 3 bases from V and 4 bases from J, leaving 16 bases between. This CDR3 is built from 15 residues. CDR3 sequence (DNA): TGTGCCAGCAGTTTCCCGGACAGAGTGGGGTACGAGCAGTACTTC. It yields the protein CASSFPDRVGYEQYF.

The rearrangement uses TRBV20-1 and TRBJ2-7; tentatively, D is TRBD2 (6 bases). This CDR3 region has 13 residues. Germline CDR1 is DFQATT and CDR2 is SNEGSKA (reference sequence). V shed 3 bases and J shed 5 bases, with 14 bases lying between them. The CDR3: CSASGGVWDEQYF. In nucleotides, the CDR3 is TGCAGTGCTAGCGGGGGTGTTTGGGACGAGCAGTACTTC.

This clonotype was observed many times. V is TRBV5-6 and J is TRBJ2-1; D is undetermined. Trimming cost V 4 bases and J 3 bases, with 5 bases left between them. The CDR3 length is 12 residues. CDR1 and CDR2 (germline): SGHDT, YYEEEE. The DNA for the CDR3 is TGTGCCAGCAGCGCAGGCTACAATGAGCAGTTCTTC. This encodes CASSAGYNEQFF.

The chain carries TRBV3-1 and TRBJ2-5; the D is unclear. V lost 0 bases and J 5 bases, leaving 10 bases between the germline ends. Germline V gene lookup returns CDR1 LGHDT and CDR2 YNNKEL (reference sequence). The CDR3 covers 14 residues. The CDR3 bases are TGTGCCAGCAGCCAAGAAGCTACAAAGGAGACCCAGTACTTC. Its protein product is CASSQEATKETQYF.

The gene calls are TRBV28 and TRBJ2-7; possibly TRBD2 for D (6 bases). V was trimmed by 2 bases and J by 6 bases, leaving 8 bases between them. CDR1 and CDR2 (germline): MDHEN, SYDVKM. The CDR3 consists of 12 residues. CDR3 protein: CASSLQGGEQYF. The CDR3 bases are TGTGCCAGCAGTTTACAGGGAGGCGAGCAGTACTTC.

This clonotype was detected many times. This chain connects TRBV12-3 or TRBV12-4 to TRBJ2-1, with TRBD2 as a possible D gene (5 bases). The CDR3 is 16 residues long. V was shortened by 3 bases and J by 5 bases, with 17 bases between the two germline ends. The CDR3 loop is CASSLVSKLANNEQFF. CDR3 coding DNA: TGTGCCAGCAGTTTGGTGTCGAAATTAGCGAACAATGAGCAGTTCTTC.